This T cell receptor (beta chain) was recorded in a study of blood T cell repertoires in COVID-19. CDR3 length: 12 amino acids. The ends lost 2 bases at V and 11 bases at J; junction bases unmatched: 4. Germline-derived CDR1 and CDR2 are SGDLS and YYNGEE. Per the original data handling: Counts of nucleated cells, estimated from reference gene primer amplification, were obtained. Sequencing was performed with immunoSEQ multiplex PCR; in TCRdb, only in-frame clones are kept and a portion is missing. The DNA was the basis for D and trimming; V, J and clone size are from that table. The data contain 250,000 to 300,000 clones, approximately 77% of them seen just once; the ten biggest clones take up 3.1%. This clone is a singleton in its sample.

This TCR was sampled from a woman aged 18-29 years with acute or convalescent COVID-19. The sequencing input was peripheral blood. The chain couples TRBV9 to TRBJ1-1; 9 bases line up with TRBD1. CDR3 bases: TGTGCCAGCAGCGTGCCGGGACAGGGCGCTTTCTTT. Translating it yields CASSVPGQGAFF.